A single sample gave rise to the 9 T cell receptor beta chains below, sequenced in a study of blood T cell repertoires in COVID-19. Clones were read by immunoSEQ multiplex PCR, and TCRdb kept only the in-frame ones, dropping some. The sample consists of about 16,000 clones, about 91% of them appearing once. Specimen: peripheral blood. The receptors here all came from a human donor in a cohort sampled during active COVID-19.

The chain is built from TRBV7-3 and TRBJ2-3, with 7 bases aligning to TRBD2. CDR1 and CDR2 from the germline V gene are SGHTA and FQGTGA. The length of the CDR3 is 14 residues. V gave up 2 bases and J gave up 2 bases; unmatched junction bases: 1. CDR3 in DNA: TGTGCCAGCAGCTTAGGGGGGGACACAGATACGCAGTATTTT. This codes for CASSLGGDTDTQYF.

The sample holds a few counts of this clone. The chain's CDR3 is CASSYSRFQETQYF. DNA of the CDR3: TGTGCCAGCAGTTACTCACGGTTTCAAGAGACCCAGTACTTC. This chain uses TRBV6-2 or TRBV6-3 with TRBJ2-5; D is ambiguous. This CDR3 has 14 amino acids. CDR1 is MNHEY and CDR2 is SVGEGT in the germline V gene. Trimming removed 0 bases from V and 2 bases from J, with 7 bases in between.

The chain is built from TRBV30 and TRBJ2-3; maybe TRBD2 (6 bases). Germline V lookup: CDR1 GTSNPN, CDR2 SVGIG (reference sequence). The germline V and J ends were trimmed by 5 bases and 10 bases, with 22 bases remaining between them. This CDR3 contains 14 residues. The CDR3 DNA reads TGTGCCTGGGGAACCTGGGCAGGGAGGATGTCGCAGTATTTT. Translated, it gives CAWGTWAGRMSQYF. The whole variable domain, filled in from reference TRBV30 and TRBJ2-3, reads SQTIHQWPATLVQPVGSPLSLECTVEGTSNPNLYWYRQAAGRGLQLLFYSVGIGQISSEVPQNLSASRPQDRQFILSSKKLLLSDSGFYLCAWGTWAGRMSQYFGPGTRLTVL.

The chain joins TRBV10-3 to TRBJ2-2; possibly TRBD1 for D (5 bases). The CDR3 is 14 residues long. The germline V gene has CDR1 ENHRY and CDR2 SYGVKD. V was pared by 3 bases and J by 1 base, with 6 bases between. The CDR3 nucleotides are TGTGCCATCAGTGACAGGGAGAACACCGGGGAGCTGTTTTTT. Protein sequence: CAISDRENTGELFF.

This clone was counted once. This chain joins TRBV6-1 and TRBJ1-5; no firm D call. The CDR3 contains 16 residues. Germline V gene sequence: CDR1 MNHNS, CDR2 SASEGT. The V end lost 3 bases, the J end lost 7 bases, and 19 bases lay between the germline ends. CDR3 coding DNA: TGTGCCAGCAGTGAGAATAAGTGGAGGGCGGGGCAGCCCCAGCATTTT. It specifies CASSENKWRAGQPQHF.

V and J are TRBV7-9 and TRBJ2-7; the D gene is possibly TRBD1 (6 bases). Trimming took off 3 bases at V and 2 bases at J, with 14 bases between the two ends. Germline V gene data show CDR1 as SEHNR and CDR2 as FQNEAQ (reference sequence). The CDR3 has 15 residues. CDR3 coding DNA: TGTGCCAGCAGCTTCACGGGGCAGGGGACCTACGAGCAGTACTTC. This encodes CASSFTGQGTYEQYF.

The V and J genes are TRBV5-1 and TRBJ1-5; D remains ambiguous. V was shortened by 0 bases and J by 4 bases, with 5 bases between the two germline ends. From germline, CDR1 is SGHRS and CDR2 YFSETQ. The CDR3 runs to 13 residues. The CDR3 loop reads CASSLDGNQPQHF. The CDR3 DNA is TGCGCCAGCAGCTTGGACGGGAATCAGCCCCAGCATTTT.

The chain links TRBV4-3 to TRBJ2-2, with D unclear. CDR1 is LGHNA, CDR2 YSLEER, per germline. The CDR3 spans 13 residues. The ends were cut back, 0 bases at V and 8 bases at J, with 7 bases in the middle. The CDR3 DNA reads as TGCGCCAGCAGCCAAGATTTATCTGGGGAGCTGTTTTTT. Protein: CASSQDLSGELFF.

J is TRBJ2-7 and V is TRBV18; D ambiguous. Germline CDR1 KGHSH, CDR2 LQKENI. V dropped 2 bases and J dropped 2 bases, with 4 bases sitting between them. CDR3 length: 12 residues. In nucleotides, the CDR3 is TGTGCCAGCTCACCAGAGCCCTACGAGCAGTACTTC. Its protein is CASSPEPYEQYF.